The 22 T cell receptor beta chains below were found in one sample sequenced in a study of cytomegalovirus exposure and HLA in healthy donors. Primers included in the PCR were 60 Vbeta and 13 Jbeta primers. TCRdb's table, derived via immunoSEQ multiplex PCR, lists solely in-frame clones and lacks some. The table includes fewer than 200,000 clones, 82% detected once. Input material: PBMCs. The receptors originated from a male donor in good health and CMV-seronegative.

The V and J genes are TRBV6-1 and TRBJ1-2; D call uncertain. Germline CDR1 and CDR2: MNHNS and SASEGT. This CDR3 comprises 14 residues. V lost 3 bases to trimming and J lost 4 bases, with 12 bases between them. The CDR3 sequence is CASSDESRGYGYTF. The CDR3 bases are TGTGCCAGCAGTGACGAGTCACGGGGCTATGGCTACACCTTC.

The chain couples TRBV5-1 to TRBJ2-1; 9 bases fit TRBD2. The CDR3 extends over 15 amino acids. The germline V gene encodes CDR1 SGHRS and CDR2 YFSETQ. V lost 0 bases to trimming and J lost 7 bases; unmatched junction nucleotides: 5. The CDR3 DNA follows: TGCGCCAGCAGCTTGGGGCGGGGGGGCTATAATGAGCAGTTCTTC. This codes for CASSLGRGGYNEQFF.

J is TRBJ2-5 and V is TRBV7-9; D is possibly TRBD1 (6 bases). Germline V gene data show CDR1 as SEHNR and CDR2 as FQNEAQ (reference sequence). The CDR3 sequence is 15 residues long. V dropped 8 bases and J dropped 2 bases, with 18 bases sitting between them. CDR3 sequence: CASYLSFTGQETQYF. CDR3 nucleotide sequence: TGTGCCAGCTATTTAAGCTTTACAGGGCAAGAGACCCAGTACTTC. Looking up the rest from reference TRBV7-9 and TRBJ2-5 gives the full variable domain: DTGVSQNPRHKITKRGQNVTFRCDPISEHNRLYWYRQTLGQGPEFLTYFQNEAQLEKSRLLSDRFSAERPKGSFSTLEIQRTEQGDSAMYLCASYLSFTGQETQYFGPGTRLLVL.

This clone was detected only a few times. V is TRBV5-1 and J is TRBJ2-7; tentatively, D is TRBD1 (6 bases). The length of the CDR3 is 16 residues. CDR1 is SGHRS, CDR2 YFSETQ, per germline. V gave up 0 bases and J gave up 0 bases, with 13 bases separating them. The CDR3 DNA reads TGCGCCAGCAGCTTGGAGTTCCAGGGGACCTCCTACGAGCAGTACTTC. This gives the protein CASSLEFQGTSYEQYF.

With respect to this clone: Other DNA sequences in this sample translate to the same CDR3. This CDR3 reads CASSGEVQPQHF. In nucleotides, the CDR3 is TGTGCCAGCAGCGGGGAAGTTCAGCCCCAGCATTTT. The chain uses TRBV2 and TRBJ1-5; no reliable D call. There are 12 residues in the CDR3. V shed 6 bases and J shed 6 bases, with 9 bases lying between them. Germline CDR1 is SNHLY and CDR2 is FYNNEI.

This sequence joins TRBV4-1 and TRBJ2-7; possible D gene TRBD2, 6 bases. Per the germline V gene, CDR1 is MGHRA and CDR2 is YSYEKL. Deletions cut 0 bases from V and 3 bases from J, with 12 bases between. CDR3 length equals 15 residues. The CDR3 nucleotides are TGCGCCAGCAGCCAAGAGGAGGGCGGTTTCTACGAGCAGTACTTC. Protein sequence: CASSQEEGGFYEQYF.

V gene TRBV19 combines with J gene TRBJ2-5, with a possible D match to TRBD2 (5 bases). Per germline, CDR1 LNHDA and CDR2 SQIVND (reference sequence). The CDR3 consists of 14 residues. Trimming stripped 9 bases from V and 9 bases from J, with 23 bases between. CDR3 protein: CASHLFGGSEPQYF. The CDR3, as DNA: TGTGCCAGCCACCTGTTCGGAGGCTCGGAGCCCCAGTACTTC.

For the CDR3, the DNA is TGTGCCAGCAGCCAAATTTCGACTAGCGAGGCTGGGGGGCAGTACTTC. Its protein product is CASSQISTSEAGGQYF. The rearrangement joins TRBV4-2 to TRBJ2-7, with 8 bases that match TRBD2. V lost 2 bases, J lost 9 bases, and 15 bases stayed unmatched. CDR3 length: 16 amino acids. CDR1 LGHNA and CDR2 YNFKEQ come from the germline V gene.

This chain links TRBV28 with TRBJ1-6; D is unresolved. The CDR3 is 15 amino acids. Trimming took off 4 bases at V and 5 bases at J, with 12 bases between the two ends. Germline assignment: CDR1 MDHEN and CDR2 SYDVKM. CDR3 nucleotide sequence: TGTGCCAGCAGTTCTTTGGGCGGGGATAATTCACCCCTCCACTTT. Its protein product is CASSSLGGDNSPLHF.

The gene calls are TRBV5-1 and TRBJ2-1, with D possibly matching TRBD2 (6 bases). The germline gives CDR1 SGHRS, CDR2 YFSETQ. Trimming removed 7 bases at V and 0 bases at J, with 17 bases between. The CDR3 runs to 16 residues. The CDR3 DNA reads as TGCGCCAGCTGCCCGCACGGAGGGGCCTCCTACAATGAGCAGTTCTTC. Encoded protein: CASCPHGGASYNEQFF.

The chain employs TRBV18 and TRBJ2-5, with 7 bases fitting TRBD1. This CDR3 has 14 amino acids. The germline CDR1 and CDR2 sequences are KGHSH and LQKENI. Trimming removed 1 base from V and 1 base from J; junction bases left unmatched: 0. This CDR3 is CASSPQGAQETQYF. CDR3 DNA sequence: TGTGCCAGCTCACCACAGGGGGCCCAAGAGACCCAGTACTTC.

With respect to this clone: A read error may account for a junction end that differs from germline. The chain links TRBV7-3 to TRBJ2-5; 9 bases align to TRBD1. Germline loops: CDR1 SGHTA, CDR2 FQGTGA. This CDR3 has 14 amino acids. The DNA of the CDR3 is TGTGCCAGCAGCTTAAAGGGACAGGGCCTCCCCCAATACTTC. Protein: CASSLKGQGLPQYF.

This clone was observed a few times. V is TRBV7-3 and J is TRBJ1-1; D is undetermined. With 3 bases removed from V and 2 bases from J, the gap between germline ends came to 10 bases. This CDR3 region has 14 residues. CDR1 is SGHTA, CDR2 FQGTGA, per germline. The CDR3 DNA follows: TGTGCCAGCAGCTTGTCCTCCACTAACACTGAAGCTTTCTTT. Translated: CASSLSSTNTEAFF.

The V call is TRBV5-6, the J call TRBJ2-3; TRBD1 aligns across 7 bases. This CDR3 has 18 amino acids. CDR1 and CDR2 from the germline V gene are SGHDT and YYEEEE. V gave up 0 bases and J gave up 1 base; unmatched junction bases: 11. The CDR3 DNA reads TGTGCCAGCAGCTTGGGGCCGAGGGGGCCAGGCCGCACAGATACGCAGTATTTT. It encodes CASSLGPRGPGRTDTQYF.

The V gene is TRBV30, the J gene TRBJ2-3; a weak D match, TRBD1 (5 bases). This CDR3 is 15 amino acids long. CDR1 is GTSNPN and CDR2 is SVGIG in the germline V gene (reference sequence). Between the trimmed V and J ends, which lost 6 bases and 5 bases, there was a span of 21 bases. The CDR3 here is CACAGSLRYGDTQYF. CDR3 nucleotides: TGTGCCTGCGCAGGGTCCCTACGTTATGGAGATACGCAGTATTTT.

The table lists this clone with a few counts. The CDR3 coding sequence is TGTGCCAGCAAGACGGGCCAAGAGACCCAGTACTTC. It yields the protein CASKTGQETQYF. The rearrangement links TRBV2 to TRBJ2-5; D unclear. CDR1 and CDR2 from the germline V gene are SNHLY and FYNNEI. V shed 7 bases and J shed 1 base, with 7 bases lying between them. The CDR3 is 12 amino acids.

V usage is TRBV6-5 and J usage is TRBJ2-7, with 10 bases fitting TRBD1. This CDR3 region has 14 residues. V was clipped by 6 bases and J by 3 bases; unmatched bases: 5. Germline CDR1 MNHEY, CDR2 SVGAGI. The CDR3 coding sequence is TGTGCCAGCAGGTCCGGGACAGGGGTCTACGAGCAGTACTTC. Translated, it gives CASRSGTGVYEQYF.

This clone was detected only once. The chain joins TRBV28 to TRBJ2-1; TRBD2 matches 9 bases. The CDR3 consists of 16 residues. V was clipped by 6 bases and J by 3 bases; unmatched bases: 9. The germline CDR1 and CDR2 sequences are MDHEN and SYDVKM. Here the CDR3 reads CASRPRLADNYNEQFF. CDR3 DNA sequence: TGTGCCAGCAGACCGCGACTAGCGGATAACTACAATGAGCAGTTCTTC.

A single count supports this clone. This CDR3 reads CALGGGGSAGELFF. The CDR3, as DNA: TGTGCCCTGGGAGGGGGTGGGAGCGCCGGGGAGCTGTTTTTT. J is TRBJ2-2 and V is TRBV30, with D maybe TRBD2 (7 bases). Germline V gene data show CDR1 as GTSNPN and CDR2 as SVGIG (reference sequence). The CDR3 loop spans 14 amino acids. V was trimmed by 8 bases and J by 6 bases, leaving 19 bases between them.

V gene TRBV5-1 combines with J gene TRBJ2-3; TRBD2 might be the D (6 bases). This CDR3 is built from 15 residues. The germline CDR1 and CDR2 sequences are SGHRS and YFSETQ. Trimming pared 7 bases from V and 2 bases from J, leaving 17 bases between. CDR3 residues: CASSGGGPNTDTQYF. Written as DNA, the CDR3 is TGCGCCAGCTCCGGGGGAGGACCCAACACAGATACGCAGTATTTT.

CDR3 nucleotides: TGTGCCATCAGTGGGATGGGCGCAGATACGCAGTATTTT. This translates into CAISGMGADTQYF. The chain recombines TRBV10-3 with TRBJ2-3; D unclear. V was clipped by 4 bases and J by 4 bases, with 9 bases between them. The germline CDR1 and CDR2 sequences are ENHRY and SYGVKD. The CDR3 has 13 amino acids.

The chain is built from TRBV7-6 and TRBJ1-1; TRBD1 might be the D (6 bases). Germline CDR1 SGHVS, CDR2 FNYEAQ. Deletions cut 2 bases from V and 1 base from J, with 11 bases between. The CDR3 contains 15 residues. This CDR3 reads CASSLQGPKNTEAFF. DNA for the CDR3: TGTGCCAGCAGCTTACAGGGGCCCAAGAACACTGAAGCTTTCTTT.